The 9 T cell receptor beta chains below all came from one sample that was sequenced in a study of tumour-infiltrating T cells in Burkitt lymphoma. Method: immunoSEQ multiplex PCR; TCRdb's copy keeps in-frame clones and lacks some. The table has approximately 46,000 clones, approximately 31% seen once. Sequenced material: tumor tissue. The receptors here all came from a human donor with Burkitt lymphoma.

The sample holds one count of this clone. The V call is TRBV5-1, the J call TRBJ2-4; 7 bases align to TRBD1. The CDR3 spans 15 residues. The V segment lost 3 bases and the J segment 6 bases; nucleotides outside the gene matches: 9. CDR1 is SGHRS and CDR2 is YFSETQ in the germline V gene. CDR3 region: CASSYQGGDGNIQYF. The CDR3 nucleotides are TGCGCCAGCAGCTATCAAGGGGGCGATGGAAACATTCAGTACTTC.

The table lists this clone with a few counts. J is TRBJ1-1 and V is TRBV6-5, with 9 positions matching TRBD1. From germline, CDR1 is MNHEY and CDR2 SVGAGI. With V trimmed by 5 bases and J by 4 bases, 8 bases remained unmatched. The CDR3 loop spans 15 amino acids. The CDR3 nucleotides are TGTGCCAGCAGTCGCGGGACAGGGCCCGGCACTGAAGCTTTCTTT. Translated: CASSRGTGPGTEAFF.

The CDR3 DNA follows: TGTGCCAGCACCGTGGGTCGTATTTGGGGACCAGAGAACACTGAAGCTTTCTTT. It codes for CASTVGRIWGPENTEAFF. The chain carries TRBV2 and TRBJ1-1; D possibly corresponds to TRBD1 (5 bases). V was shortened by 7 bases and J by 1 base, with 25 bases between the two germline ends. Germline V gives CDR1 SNHLY, CDR2 FYNNEI. The CDR3 extends over 18 amino acids.

CDR3 coding DNA: TGTGCCAGTAGTATTAATGGGGTTCAAGAGACCCAGTACTTC. Amino acid sequence: CASSINGVQETQYF. The chain links TRBV19 to TRBJ2-5, with no clear D. Trimming shortened V by 3 bases and J by 2 bases, and 10 bases separated the two germline ends. The CDR3 loop spans 14 amino acids. Per germline, CDR1 LNHDA and CDR2 SQIVND (reference sequence).

The chain recombines TRBV19 with TRBJ1-1; 11 nucleotides match TRBD1. This CDR3 comprises 16 residues. J gave up 1 base and V 1 base, and 2 bases lay outside the gene matches. Germline CDR1 is LNHDA and CDR2 is SQIVND (reference sequence). The CDR3 DNA follows: TGTGCCAGTAGTATAGGGACAGGGGGCAGGAACACTGAAGCTTTCTTT. This encodes CASSIGTGGRNTEAFF.

V and J are TRBV7-8 and TRBJ2-3, with D maybe TRBD2 (6 bases). This CDR3 comprises 16 residues. V was cut by 5 bases and J by 3 bases, with 18 bases left in between. The germline gives CDR1 SGHVS, CDR2 FQNEAQ. Written as DNA, the CDR3 is TGTGCCAGCAGCCGAGCGGGCGACGGGGTGACAGATACGCAGTATTTT. Its translation: CASSRAGDGVTDTQYF.

This chain uses TRBV10-2 with TRBJ2-7, with no clear D. In germline, CDR1 is WSHSY, CDR2 SAAADI. The CDR3 is made up of 11 amino acids. With 7 bases removed from V and 2 bases from J, the gap between germline ends came to 6 bases. CDR3 in DNA: TGCGCCAGCAAAGGGACCTACGAGCAGTACTTC. Amino acid sequence: CASKGTYEQYF.

The chain has TRBV29-1 and TRBJ1-2; no reliable D call. Trimming pared 1 base from V and 0 bases from J, leaving 12 bases between. This CDR3 spans 15 amino acids. Germline V gene data show CDR1 as SQVTM and CDR2 as ANQGSEA. This CDR3 is CSVEGSTTANYGYTF. As DNA, the CDR3 is TGCAGCGTTGAAGGGTCCACCACAGCTAACTATGGCTACACCTTC.

The rearrangement links TRBV5-8 to TRBJ2-3; TRBD1 is a possible D gene (6 bases). This CDR3 spans 15 amino acids. Trimming removed 4 bases at V and 2 bases at J, with 14 bases between. In germline, CDR1 is SGHTS, CDR2 YDEGEE. CDR3 sequence (DNA): TGTGCCAGCAGCGACGGACAGATTCACACAGATACGCAGTATTTT. This encodes CASSDGQIHTDTQYF.